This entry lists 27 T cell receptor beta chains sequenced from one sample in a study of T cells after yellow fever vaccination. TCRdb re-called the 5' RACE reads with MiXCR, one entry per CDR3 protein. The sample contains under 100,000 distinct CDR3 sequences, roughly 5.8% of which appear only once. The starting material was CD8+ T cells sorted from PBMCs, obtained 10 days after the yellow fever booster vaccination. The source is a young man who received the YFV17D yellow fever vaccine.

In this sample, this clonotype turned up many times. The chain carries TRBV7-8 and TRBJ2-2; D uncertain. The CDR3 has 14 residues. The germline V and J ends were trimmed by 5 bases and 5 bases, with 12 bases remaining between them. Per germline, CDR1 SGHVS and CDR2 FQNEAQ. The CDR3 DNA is TGTGCCAGCAGCCCATCCCAGAGGACCGGGGAGCTGTTTTTT. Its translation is CASSPSQRTGELFF.

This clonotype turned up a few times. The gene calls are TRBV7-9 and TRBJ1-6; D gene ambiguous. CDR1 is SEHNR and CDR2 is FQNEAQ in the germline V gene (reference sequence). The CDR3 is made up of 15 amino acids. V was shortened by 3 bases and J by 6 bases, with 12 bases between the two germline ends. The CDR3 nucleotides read TGTGCCAGCAGCTTCGGCCCAGCCGGTAATTCACCCCTCCACTTT. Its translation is CASSFGPAGNSPLHF.

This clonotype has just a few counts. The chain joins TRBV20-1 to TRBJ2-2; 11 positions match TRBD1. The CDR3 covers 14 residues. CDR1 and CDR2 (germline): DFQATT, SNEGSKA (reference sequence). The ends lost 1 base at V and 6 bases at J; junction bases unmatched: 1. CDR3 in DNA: TGCAGTGCTAGAGGGACAGGGGGCCCCGGGGAGCTGTTTTTT. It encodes CSARGTGGPGELFF.

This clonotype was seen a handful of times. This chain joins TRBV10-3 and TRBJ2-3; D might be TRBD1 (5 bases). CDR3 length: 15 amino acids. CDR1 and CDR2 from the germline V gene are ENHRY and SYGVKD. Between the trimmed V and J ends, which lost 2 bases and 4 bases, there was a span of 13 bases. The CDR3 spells CAISEGAQSPDTQYF. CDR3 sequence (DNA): TGTGCCATCAGTGAGGGGGCCCAAAGCCCAGATACGCAGTATTTT.

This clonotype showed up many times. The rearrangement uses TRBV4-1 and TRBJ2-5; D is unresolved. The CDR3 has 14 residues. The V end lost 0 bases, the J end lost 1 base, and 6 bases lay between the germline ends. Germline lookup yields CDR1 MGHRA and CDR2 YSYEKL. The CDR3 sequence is CASSQEFAQETQYF. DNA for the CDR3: TGCGCCAGCAGCCAAGAGTTTGCCCAAGAGACCCAGTACTTC.

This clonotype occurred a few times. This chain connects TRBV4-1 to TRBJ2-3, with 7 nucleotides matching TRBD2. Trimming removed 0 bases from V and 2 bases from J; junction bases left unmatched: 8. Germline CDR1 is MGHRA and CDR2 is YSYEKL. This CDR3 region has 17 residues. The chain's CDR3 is CASSQDLRGTHTDTQYF. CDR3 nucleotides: TGCGCCAGCAGCCAAGATTTGCGGGGGACCCACACAGATACGCAGTATTTT.

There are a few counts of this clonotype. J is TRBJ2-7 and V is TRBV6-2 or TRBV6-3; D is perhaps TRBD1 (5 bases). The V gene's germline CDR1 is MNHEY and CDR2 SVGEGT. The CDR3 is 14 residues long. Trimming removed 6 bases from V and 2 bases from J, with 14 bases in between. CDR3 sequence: CASSSQGVAYEQYV. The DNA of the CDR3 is TGTGCCAGCAGCTCCCAGGGTGTCGCCTACGAGCAGTACGTC.

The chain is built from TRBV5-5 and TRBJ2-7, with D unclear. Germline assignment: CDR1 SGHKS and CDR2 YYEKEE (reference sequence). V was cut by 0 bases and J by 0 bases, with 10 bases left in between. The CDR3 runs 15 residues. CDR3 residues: CASSLVALSSYEQYF. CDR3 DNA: TGTGCCAGCAGCTTGGTAGCCCTGAGCTCCTACGAGCAGTACTTC. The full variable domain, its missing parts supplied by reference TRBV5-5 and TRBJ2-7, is DAGVTQSPTHLIKTRGQQVTLRCSPISGHKSVSWYQQVLGQGPQFIFQYYEKEERGRGNFPDRFSARQFPNYSSELNVNALLLGDSALYLCASSLVALSSYEQYFGPGTRLTVT.

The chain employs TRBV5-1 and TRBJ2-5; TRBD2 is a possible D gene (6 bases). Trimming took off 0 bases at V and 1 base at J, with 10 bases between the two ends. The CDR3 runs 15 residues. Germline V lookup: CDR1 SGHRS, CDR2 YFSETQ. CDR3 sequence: CASSLGRGTQETQYF. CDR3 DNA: TGCGCCAGCAGCTTGGGGCGGGGCACCCAAGAGACCCAGTACTTC.

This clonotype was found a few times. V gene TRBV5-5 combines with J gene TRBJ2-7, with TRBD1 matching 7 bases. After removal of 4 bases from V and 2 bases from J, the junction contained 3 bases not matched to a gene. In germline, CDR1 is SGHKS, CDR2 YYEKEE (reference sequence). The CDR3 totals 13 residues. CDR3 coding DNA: TGTGCCAGCAGCGGCGACAGGGCCTACGAGCAGTACTTC. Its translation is CASSGDRAYEQYF.

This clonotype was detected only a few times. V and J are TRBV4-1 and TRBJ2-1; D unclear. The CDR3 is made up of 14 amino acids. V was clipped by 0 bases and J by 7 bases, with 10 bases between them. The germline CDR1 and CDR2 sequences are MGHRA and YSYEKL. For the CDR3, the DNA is TGCGCCAGCAGCCAAGAACCCAGTAGAAATGAGCAGTTCTTC. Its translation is CASSQEPSRNEQFF.

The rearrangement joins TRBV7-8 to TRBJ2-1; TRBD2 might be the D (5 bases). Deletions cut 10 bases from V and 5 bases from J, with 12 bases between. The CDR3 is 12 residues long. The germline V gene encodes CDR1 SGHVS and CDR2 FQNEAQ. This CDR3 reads CAILEGHNEQFF. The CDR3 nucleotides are TGTGCCATCCTTGAGGGCCACAATGAGCAGTTCTTC.

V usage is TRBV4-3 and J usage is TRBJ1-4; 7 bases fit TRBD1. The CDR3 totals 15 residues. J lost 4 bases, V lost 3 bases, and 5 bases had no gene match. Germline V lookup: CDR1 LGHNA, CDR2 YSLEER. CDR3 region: CASSQTTGSNEKLFF. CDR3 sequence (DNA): TGCGCCAGCAGCCAGACGACAGGGAGTAATGAAAAACTGTTTTTT.

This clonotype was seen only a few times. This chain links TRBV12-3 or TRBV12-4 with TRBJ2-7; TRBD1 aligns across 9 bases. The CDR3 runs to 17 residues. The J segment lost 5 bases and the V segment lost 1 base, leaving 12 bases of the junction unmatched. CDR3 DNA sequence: TGTGCCAGCAGTTTAGAGGGGGGGGGACAGGGAGGTCACGAGCAGTACTTC. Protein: CASSLEGGGQGGHEQYF.

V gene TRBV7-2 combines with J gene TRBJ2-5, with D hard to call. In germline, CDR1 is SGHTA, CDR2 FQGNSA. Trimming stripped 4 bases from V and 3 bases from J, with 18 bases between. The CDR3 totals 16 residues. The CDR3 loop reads CASSSRVSNGEETQYF. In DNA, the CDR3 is TGTGCCAGCAGCTCCCGGGTTTCGAACGGAGAAGAGACCCAGTACTTC.

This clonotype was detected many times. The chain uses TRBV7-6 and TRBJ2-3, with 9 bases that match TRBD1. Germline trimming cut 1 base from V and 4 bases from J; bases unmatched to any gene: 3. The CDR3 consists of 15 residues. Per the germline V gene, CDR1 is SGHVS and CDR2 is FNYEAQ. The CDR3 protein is CASSLGQGEADTQYF. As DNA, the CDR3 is TGTGCCAGCAGCTTAGGACAGGGGGAGGCAGATACGCAGTATTTT.

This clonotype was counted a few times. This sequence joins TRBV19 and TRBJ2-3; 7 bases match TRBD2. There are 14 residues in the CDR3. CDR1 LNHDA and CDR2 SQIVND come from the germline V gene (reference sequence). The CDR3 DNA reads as TGTGCTACCCGCGGGGAGGGCATCACAGATACGCAGTATTTT. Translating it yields CATRGEGITDTQYF.

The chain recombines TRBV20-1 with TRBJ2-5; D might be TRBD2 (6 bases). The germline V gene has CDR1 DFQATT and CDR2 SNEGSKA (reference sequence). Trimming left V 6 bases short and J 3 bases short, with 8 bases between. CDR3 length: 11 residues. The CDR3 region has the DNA TGCAGTGCGTGGGGGGAAGAGACCCAGTACTTC. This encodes CSAWGEETQYF.

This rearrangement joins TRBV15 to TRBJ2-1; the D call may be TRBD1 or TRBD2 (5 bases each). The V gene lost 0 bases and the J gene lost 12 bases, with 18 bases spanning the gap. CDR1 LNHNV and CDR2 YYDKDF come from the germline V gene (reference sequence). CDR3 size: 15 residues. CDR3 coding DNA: TGTGCCACCAGCAGAGATGGGGACCTCCATCCCACGCAGTTCTTC. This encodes CATSRDGDLHPTQFF.

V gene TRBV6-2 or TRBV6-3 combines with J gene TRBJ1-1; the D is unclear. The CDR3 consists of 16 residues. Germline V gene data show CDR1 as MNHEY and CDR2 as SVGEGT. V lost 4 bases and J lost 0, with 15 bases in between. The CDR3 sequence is CASSSISLNMNTEAFF. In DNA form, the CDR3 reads TGTGCCAGCAGTTCCATTTCCCTGAATATGAACACTGAAGCTTTCTTT.

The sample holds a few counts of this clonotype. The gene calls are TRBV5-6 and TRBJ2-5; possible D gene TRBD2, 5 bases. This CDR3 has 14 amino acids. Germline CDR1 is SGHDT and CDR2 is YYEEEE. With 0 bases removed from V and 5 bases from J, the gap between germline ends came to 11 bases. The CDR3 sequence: CASSLAGFWETQYF. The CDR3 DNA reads TGTGCCAGCAGCTTGGCGGGATTTTGGGAGACCCAGTACTTC. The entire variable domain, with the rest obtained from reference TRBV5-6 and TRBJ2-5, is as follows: DAGVTQSPTHLIKTRGQQVTLRCSPKSGHDTVSWYQQALGQGPQFIFQYYEEEERQRGNFPDRFSGHQFPNYSSELNVNALLLGDSALYLCASSLAGFWETQYFGPGTRLLVL.

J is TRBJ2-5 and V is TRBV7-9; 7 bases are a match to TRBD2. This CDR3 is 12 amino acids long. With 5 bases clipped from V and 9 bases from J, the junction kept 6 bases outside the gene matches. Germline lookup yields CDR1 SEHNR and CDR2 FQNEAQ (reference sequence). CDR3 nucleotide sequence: TGTGCCAGCAGCATTGGTGCGGGAGCCCAGTACTTC. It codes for CASSIGAGAQYF. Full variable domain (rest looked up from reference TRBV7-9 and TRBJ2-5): DTGVSQNPRHKITKRGQNVTFRCDPISEHNRLYWYRQTLGQGPEFLTYFQNEAQLEKSRLLSDRFSAERPKGSFSTLEIQRTEQGDSAMYLCASSIGAGAQYFGPGTRLLVL.

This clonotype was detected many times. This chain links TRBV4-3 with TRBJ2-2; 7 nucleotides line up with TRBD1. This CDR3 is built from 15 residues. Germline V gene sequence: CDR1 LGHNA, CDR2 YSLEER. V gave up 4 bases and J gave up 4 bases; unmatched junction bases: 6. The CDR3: CASSPATGSTGELFF. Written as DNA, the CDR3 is TGCGCCAGCAGCCCAGCGACAGGGAGCACCGGGGAGCTGTTTTTT.

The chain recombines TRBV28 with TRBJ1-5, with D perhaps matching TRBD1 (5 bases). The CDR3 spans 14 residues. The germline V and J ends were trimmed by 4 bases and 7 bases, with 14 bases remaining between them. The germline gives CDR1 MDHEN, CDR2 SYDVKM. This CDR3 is CASSSPTPGQPQHF. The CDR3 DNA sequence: TGTGCCAGCAGTTCGCCCACTCCAGGGCAGCCCCAGCATTTT. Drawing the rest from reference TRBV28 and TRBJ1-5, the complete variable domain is DVKVTQSSRYLVKRTGEKVFLECVQDMDHENMFWYRQDPGLGLRLIYFSYDVKMKEKGDIPEGYSVSREKKERFSLILESASTNQTSMYLCASSSPTPGQPQHFGDGTRLSIL.

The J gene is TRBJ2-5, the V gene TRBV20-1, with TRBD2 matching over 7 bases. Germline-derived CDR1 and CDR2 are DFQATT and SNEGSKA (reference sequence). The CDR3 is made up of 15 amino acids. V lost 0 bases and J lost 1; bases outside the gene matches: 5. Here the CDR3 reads CSARDWRELQETQYF. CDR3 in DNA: TGCAGTGCTAGAGATTGGCGGGAGCTCCAAGAGACCCAGTACTTC.

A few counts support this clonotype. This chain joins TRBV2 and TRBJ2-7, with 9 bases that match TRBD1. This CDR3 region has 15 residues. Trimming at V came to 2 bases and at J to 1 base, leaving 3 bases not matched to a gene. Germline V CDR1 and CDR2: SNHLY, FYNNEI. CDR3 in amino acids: CASSEPGTGSYEQYF. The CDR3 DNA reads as TGTGCCAGCAGTGAACCCGGGACAGGGTCCTACGAGCAGTACTTC.

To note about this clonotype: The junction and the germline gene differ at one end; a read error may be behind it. The CDR3 protein is CASIQWGYGTEAFF. The CDR3, as DNA: TGTGCGAGCATCCAGTGGGGCTACGGAACTGAAGCTTTCTTT. The chain uses TRBV6-2 or TRBV6-3 and TRBJ1-1, with D possibly TRBD1 on 5 matching bases. The CDR3 sequence is 14 residues long. Germline V CDR1 and CDR2: MNHEY, SVGEGT.